This T cell receptor (beta chain) was documented in a study of cytomegalovirus exposure and HLA in healthy donors. Study as a whole: A later analysis reported the 95 to 150 validation repertoires used the same platform as the 500 to 800 first-cohort repertoires.

The V segment lost 5 bases and the J segment 4 bases; nucleotides outside the gene matches: 3. Germline assignment: CDR1 MNHEY and CDR2 SVGAGI. CDR3 length equals 14 residues. With respect to this clone: Its antigen is not known.

TCRdb's table, derived via immunoSEQ multiplex PCR, lists solely in-frame clones and lacks some. The table lists around 150,000 clones, 85% to 90% of them singletons. Study conclusions and caveats: Researchers reported that a few CMV-associated chains were confirmed in vitro as CMV antigen-specific. The finding came from a later analysis; first-cohort TCR clusters tended to co-occur in the 130 or so validation repertoires. There were some public TCRs occurring in many donors, but most TCR sequences were rare.

The chain uses TRBV6-5 and TRBJ1-2; TRBD1 matches 11 bases. The sample consisted of PBMCs. This TCR came from a woman aged 18-30 years in good health and CMV-seropositive. CDR3 nucleotides: TGTGCCAGCAGTGAAGGGACAGGGGGCTATGGCTACACCTTC. Its translation: CASSEGTGGYGYTF.